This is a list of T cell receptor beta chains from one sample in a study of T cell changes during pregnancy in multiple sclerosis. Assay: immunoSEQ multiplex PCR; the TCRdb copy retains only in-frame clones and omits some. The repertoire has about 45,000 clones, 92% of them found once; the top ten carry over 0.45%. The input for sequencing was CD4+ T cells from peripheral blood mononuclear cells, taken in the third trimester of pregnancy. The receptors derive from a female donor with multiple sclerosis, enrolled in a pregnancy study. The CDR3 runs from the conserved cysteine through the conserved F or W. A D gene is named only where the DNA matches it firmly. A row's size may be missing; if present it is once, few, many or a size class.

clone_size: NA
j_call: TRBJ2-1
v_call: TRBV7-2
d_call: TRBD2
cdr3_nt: TGTGCCAGCAGCTCTCGACTAGCGGGAACGGTGGACAATGAGCAGTTCTTC
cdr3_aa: CASSSRLAGTVDNEQFF

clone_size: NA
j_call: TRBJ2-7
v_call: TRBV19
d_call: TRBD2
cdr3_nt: TGTGCCAGTAGTCCTAGCGGGCCCAGCTCCTACGAGCAGTACTTC
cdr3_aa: CASSPSGPSSYEQYF

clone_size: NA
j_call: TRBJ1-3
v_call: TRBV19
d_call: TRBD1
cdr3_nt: TGTGCCAGTAGCAGACAGGGGCCAAGCTCTGGAAACACCATATATTTT
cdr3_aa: CASSRQGPSSGNTIYF

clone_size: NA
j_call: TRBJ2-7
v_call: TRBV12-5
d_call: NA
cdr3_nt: TGTGCCACTAGTGCAGGGGTCCACGAGCAGTACTTC
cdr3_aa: CATSAGVHEQYF

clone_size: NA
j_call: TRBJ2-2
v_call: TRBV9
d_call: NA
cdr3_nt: TGTGCCAGCAGCGTAGTTCAGGGCGGGGAGCTGTTTTTT
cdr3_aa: CASSVVQGGELFF

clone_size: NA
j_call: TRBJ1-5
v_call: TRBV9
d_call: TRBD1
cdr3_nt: TGTGCCAGCAGCTTGACCGGGACAGGGGCGAATCAGCCCCAGCATTTT
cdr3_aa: CASSLTGTGANQPQHF

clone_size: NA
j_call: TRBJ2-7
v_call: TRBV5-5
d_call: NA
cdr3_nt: TGTGCCAGCAGAATTGATGCGGGAAACGAGCAGTACTTC
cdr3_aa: CASRIDAGNEQYF

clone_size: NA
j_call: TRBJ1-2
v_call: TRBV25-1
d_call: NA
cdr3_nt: TGTGCCAGCAGTAGTATAGCGTATGGCTACACCTTC
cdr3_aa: CASSSIAYGYTF

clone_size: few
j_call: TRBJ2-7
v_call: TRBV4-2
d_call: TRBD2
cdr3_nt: TGTGCCAGCAGCCAAGAAGGAAGCGGGGGCCACTACGAGCAGTACTTC
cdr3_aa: CASSQEGSGGHYEQYF

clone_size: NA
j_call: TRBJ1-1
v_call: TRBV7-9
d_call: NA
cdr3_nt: TGTGCCAGCACCCTAGGCACTAACACTGAAGCTTTCTTT
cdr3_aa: CASTLGTNTEAFF

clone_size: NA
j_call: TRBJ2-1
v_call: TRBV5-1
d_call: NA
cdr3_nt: TGCGCCAGCAGCTTGACGACTAGGAGCTCCTACAATGAGCAGTTCTTC
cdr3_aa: CASSLTTRSSYNEQFF

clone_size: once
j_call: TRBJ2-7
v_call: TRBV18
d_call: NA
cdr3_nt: TGTGCCAGCTCACCCCCTCCTAGCGACGAGCAGTACTTC
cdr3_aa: CASSPPPSDEQYF

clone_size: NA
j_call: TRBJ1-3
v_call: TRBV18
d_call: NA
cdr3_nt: TGTGCCAGCTCTCCAAAGGGAGGGTTTAGTCCCTCTGGAAACACCATATATTTT
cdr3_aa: CASSPKGGFSPSGNTIYF

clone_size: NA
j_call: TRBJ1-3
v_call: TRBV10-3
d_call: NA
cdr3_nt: TGTGCCATCAGGAACGGGGTAACTGGAAACACCATATATTTT
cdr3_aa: CAIRNGVTGNTIYF

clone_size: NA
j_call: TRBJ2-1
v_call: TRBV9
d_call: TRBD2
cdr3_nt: TGTGCCAGCAGCGTGGCTAGCGGGATGTCTTTGGCTGAGCAGTTCTTC
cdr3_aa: CASSVASGMSLAEQFF

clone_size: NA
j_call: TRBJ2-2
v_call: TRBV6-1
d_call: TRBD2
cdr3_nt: TGTGCCACCCGTCCCCAACTAGCGACAACCGGGGAGCTGTTTTTT
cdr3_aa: CATRPQLATTGELFF

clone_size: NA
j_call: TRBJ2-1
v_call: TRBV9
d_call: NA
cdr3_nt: TGTGCCAGCAGCGTAGATCCTAGGAAATACAATGAGCAGTTCTTC
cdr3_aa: CASSVDPRKYNEQFF

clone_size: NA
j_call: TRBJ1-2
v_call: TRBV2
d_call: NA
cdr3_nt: TGTGCCAGCAGTGAACGGTATGGCTACACCTTC
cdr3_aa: CASSERYGYTF

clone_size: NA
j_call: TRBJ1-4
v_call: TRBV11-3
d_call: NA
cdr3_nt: TGTGCCAGCAACGACAGGAAGAATGAAAAACTGTTTTTT
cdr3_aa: CASNDRKNEKLFF

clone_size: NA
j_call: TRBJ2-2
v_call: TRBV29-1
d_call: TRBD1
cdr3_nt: TGCAGCTTTTCCCGGGACAGATCAAACACCGGGGAGCTGTTTTTT
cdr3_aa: CSFSRDRSNTGELFF

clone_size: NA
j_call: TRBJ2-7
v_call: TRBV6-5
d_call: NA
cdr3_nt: TGTGCCAGCAGTTACTCGATGGGGAGCGAGCAGTACTTC
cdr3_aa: CASSYSMGSEQYF

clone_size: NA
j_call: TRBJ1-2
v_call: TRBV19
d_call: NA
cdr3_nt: TGTGCCAGTAGTATCGAGGCGGAGGATTATGGCTACACCTTC
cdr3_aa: CASSIEAEDYGYTF

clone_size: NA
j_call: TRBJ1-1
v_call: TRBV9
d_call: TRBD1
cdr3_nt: TGTGCCAGCAGCCCCCAGGGGGGCAACACTGAAGCTTTCTTT
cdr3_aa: CASSPQGGNTEAFF

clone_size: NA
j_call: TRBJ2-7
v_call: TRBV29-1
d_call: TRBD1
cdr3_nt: TGCAGCGTTCGGACAGGGAAGTCCACCGAGCAGTACTTC
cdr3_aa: CSVRTGKSTEQYF

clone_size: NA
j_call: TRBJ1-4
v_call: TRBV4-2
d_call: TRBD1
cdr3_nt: TGTGCCAGCAGCCAAGCAGGGGGCCAGGCTAATGAAAAACTGTTTTTT
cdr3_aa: CASSQAGGQANEKLFF

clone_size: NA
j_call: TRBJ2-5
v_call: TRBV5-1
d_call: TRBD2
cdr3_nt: TGCGCCAGCAGCTTGGGACTAGCGGGAGGGGTAGAGACCCAGTACTTC
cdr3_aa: CASSLGLAGGVETQYF

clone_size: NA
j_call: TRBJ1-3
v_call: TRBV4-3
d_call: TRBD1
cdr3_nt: TGCGCCAGCAGAGGGGGCGACACCATATATTTT
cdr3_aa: CASRGGDTIYF

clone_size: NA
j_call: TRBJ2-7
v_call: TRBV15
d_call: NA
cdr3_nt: TGTGCCACCAGCAGAGATAGGGGCCCAGGACGCGAGCAGTACTTC
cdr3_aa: CATSRDRGPGREQYF

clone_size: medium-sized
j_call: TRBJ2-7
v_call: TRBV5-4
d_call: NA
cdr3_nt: TGTGCCAGCAGCTTGGTAGGTAGCGGAGCTGGGCAGTACTTC
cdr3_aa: CASSLVGSGAGQYF

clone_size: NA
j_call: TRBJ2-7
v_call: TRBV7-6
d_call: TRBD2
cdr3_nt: TGTGCCAGCAGCTTAGGACTAGCGGGGGCCGTAGAGCAGTACTTC
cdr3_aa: CASSLGLAGAVEQYF

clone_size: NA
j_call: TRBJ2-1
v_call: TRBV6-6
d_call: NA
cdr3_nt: TGTGCCAGCAGCCCCAAATCCAATGAGCAGTTCTTC
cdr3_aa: CASSPKSNEQFF

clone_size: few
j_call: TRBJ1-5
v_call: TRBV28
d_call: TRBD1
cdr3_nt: TGTGCCAGCAGAGAACGGGACAGGGGCCAAAATCAGCCCCAGCATTTT
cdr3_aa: CASRERDRGQNQPQHF

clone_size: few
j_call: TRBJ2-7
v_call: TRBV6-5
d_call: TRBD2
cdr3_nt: TGTGCCAGCAGTTACCAAGCTAGCGGGAGGTACGAGCAGTACTTC
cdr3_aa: CASSYQASGRYEQYF

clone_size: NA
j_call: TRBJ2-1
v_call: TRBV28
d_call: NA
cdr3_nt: TGTGCCAGCAGTCGAGGCGGGACCTCCAATGAGCAGTTCTTC
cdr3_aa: CASSRGGTSNEQFF

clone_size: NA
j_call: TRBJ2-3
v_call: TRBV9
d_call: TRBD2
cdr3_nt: TGTGCCAGCAGCGTAGCAGCGGGAGGGCCCACAGATACGCAGTATTTT
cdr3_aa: CASSVAAGGPTDTQYF

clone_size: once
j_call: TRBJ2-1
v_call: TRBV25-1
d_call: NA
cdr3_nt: TGTGCCAGCAGAGGGAGATTTACAATGAGGCAGTTCTTC
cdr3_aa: CASRGRFTMRQFF

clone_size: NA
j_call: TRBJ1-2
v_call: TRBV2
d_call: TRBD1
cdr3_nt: TGTGCCAGCAGTGACCCAGGGGGCGCCGGCGACTATGGCTACACCTTC
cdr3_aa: CASSDPGGAGDYGYTF

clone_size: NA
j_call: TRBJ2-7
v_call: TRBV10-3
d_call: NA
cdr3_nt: TGTGCCATCGGGACAACCTACGAGCAGTACTTC
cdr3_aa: CAIGTTYEQYF

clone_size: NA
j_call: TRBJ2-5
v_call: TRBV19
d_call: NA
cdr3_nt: TGTGCCAGTAGTATCTCCCAGGAAAAGACCCAGTACTTC
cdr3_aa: CASSISQEKTQYF

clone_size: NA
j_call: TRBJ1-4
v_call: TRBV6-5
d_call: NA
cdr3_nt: TGTGCCAGCAGAGATACAGGGTGGGATGAAAAACTGTTTTTT
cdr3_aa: CASRDTGWDEKLFF

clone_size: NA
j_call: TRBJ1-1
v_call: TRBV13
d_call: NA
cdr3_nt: TGTGCCAGCAGCTCCGACAGGACTGCCTGGAACATGAACACTGAAGCTTTCTTT
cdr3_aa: CASSSDRTAWNMNTEAFF

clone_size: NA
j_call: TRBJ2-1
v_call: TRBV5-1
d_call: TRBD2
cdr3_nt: TGCGCCAGCGGACGAGTAGCGGGAGTATCCAATGAGCAGTTCTTC
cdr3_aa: CASGRVAGVSNEQFF

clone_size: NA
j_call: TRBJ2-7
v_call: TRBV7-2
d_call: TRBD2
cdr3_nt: TGTGCCAGCAGCTTAAGCGGGAGGCAGTCCTACGAGCAGTACTTC
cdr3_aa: CASSLSGRQSYEQYF

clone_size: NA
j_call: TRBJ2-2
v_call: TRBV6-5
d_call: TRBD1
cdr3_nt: TGTGCCAGCAGCGGACAGGGGGCGATCCCCGGGGAGCTGTTTTTT
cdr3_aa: CASSGQGAIPGELFF

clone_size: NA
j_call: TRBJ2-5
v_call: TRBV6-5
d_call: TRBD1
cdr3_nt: TGTGCCAGCAGTCCCGGACAGGGGATGGAGACCCAGTACTTC
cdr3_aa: CASSPGQGMETQYF

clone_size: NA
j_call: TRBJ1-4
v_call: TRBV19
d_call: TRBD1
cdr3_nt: TGTGCCAGTAGTATGGTAAGGGGGCGCCGGGAAAAACTGTTTTTT
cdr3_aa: CASSMVRGRREKLFF

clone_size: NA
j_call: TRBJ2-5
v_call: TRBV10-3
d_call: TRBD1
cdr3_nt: TGTGCCATCAGTGAAGAGGGGGCCCACCAAGAGACCCAGTACTTC
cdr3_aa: CAISEEGAHQETQYF

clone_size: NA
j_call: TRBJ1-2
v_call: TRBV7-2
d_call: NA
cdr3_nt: TGTGCCAGCAGCTTAGTAAACTATGGCTACACCTTC
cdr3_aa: CASSLVNYGYTF

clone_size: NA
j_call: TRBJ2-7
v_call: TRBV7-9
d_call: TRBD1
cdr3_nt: TGTGCCAGCAGCTTCGTGACAGGGGCCTACGAGCAGTACTTC
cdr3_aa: CASSFVTGAYEQYF

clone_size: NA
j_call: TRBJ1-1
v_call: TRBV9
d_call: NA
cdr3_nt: TGTGCCAGCAGCGTCGGGACACCGAACACTGAAGCTTTCTTT
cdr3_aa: CASSVGTPNTEAFF

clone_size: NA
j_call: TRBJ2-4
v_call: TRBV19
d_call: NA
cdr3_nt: TGTGCCAGTAGTATCGGGGAAAACATTCAGTACTTC
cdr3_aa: CASSIGENIQYF

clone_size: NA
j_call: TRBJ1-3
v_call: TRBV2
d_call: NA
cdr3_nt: TGTGCCAGGAGGGATGGCTCTGGAAACACCATATATTTT
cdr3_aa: CARRDGSGNTIYF